Following are 11 T cell receptor beta chains from one sample sequenced in a study of PD-L1 blockade in urothelial cancer. The sample's time point: pretreatment peripheral blood. Assay used: immunoSEQ multiplex PCR; TCRdb lists only in-frame clones, some missing. The table has some 71,000 clones, about 90% seen once; the top ten hold 15%. Sequencing was performed on PBMCs, taken around atezolizumab (anti-PD-L1) treatment. These receptors were obtained from a man aged 55 to 70 with urothelial cancer.

The rearrangement joins TRBV2 to TRBJ2-1, with 7 bases fitting TRBD2. CDR1 and CDR2 from the germline V gene are SNHLY and FYNNEI. The CDR3 is 16 amino acids. V lost 7 bases and J lost 1; bases outside the gene matches: 10. The CDR3 nucleotides are TGTGCCAGCATCACCGGTGGGGGGGGATCCTACAATGAGCAGTTCTTC. Translating it yields CASITGGGGSYNEQFF.

The chain is built from TRBV5-4 and TRBJ2-3; no reliable D call. Germline V gene sequence: CDR1 SGHNT, CDR2 YYREEE (reference sequence). This CDR3 has 14 amino acids. V was cut by 0 bases and J by 1 base, with 6 bases left in between. The CDR3 region has the DNA TGTGCCAGCAGCTTGGTTTCTGGCACAGATACGCAGTATTTT. Its protein is CASSLVSGTDTQYF.

The chain recombines TRBV7-2 with TRBJ1-2, with 12 bases that match TRBD1. CDR3 size: 14 residues. The ends lost 6 bases at V and 8 bases at J; junction bases unmatched: 7. The germline CDR1 and CDR2 sequences are SGHTA and FQGNSA. CDR3 loop: CASSFGDRGLGYTF. As DNA, the CDR3 is TGTGCCAGCAGTTTTGGGGACAGGGGGCTGGGCTACACCTTC.

The chain recombines TRBV18 with TRBJ1-4; 7 positions match TRBD1. Per germline, CDR1 KGHSH and CDR2 LQKENI. With V trimmed by 5 bases and J by 5 bases, 2 bases remained unmatched. The length of the CDR3 is 13 residues. Written as DNA, the CDR3 is TGTGCCAGCTCATCGACAGGGAATGAAAAACTGTTTTTT. Amino acids: CASSSTGNEKLFF.

This clone was picked up a small number of times. The chain couples TRBV6-6 to TRBJ1-1; D uncertain. Per germline, CDR1 MNHNY and CDR2 SVGAGI (reference sequence). The V and J ends lost 4 bases and 7 bases respectively, with 16 bases between them. This CDR3 region has 14 residues. CDR3 in amino acids: CASSSPGGLLEAFF. Here the CDR3 DNA reads TGTGCCAGCAGTTCCCCTGGTGGACTACTTGAAGCTTTCTTT.

The chain combines TRBV15 with TRBJ1-3; the D gene is possibly TRBD1 (5 bases). The V end lost 0 bases, the J end lost 3 bases, and 9 bases lay between the germline ends. This CDR3 has 15 residues. Germline values: CDR1 LNHNV, CDR2 YYDKDF (reference sequence). This CDR3 reads CATSRDRGIGNTIYF. CDR3 sequence (DNA): TGTGCCACCAGCAGAGATAGGGGAATTGGAAACACCATATATTTT.

CDR3 DNA: TGTGCCAGCAGCCCAGAGGTCGGCATAGAATTCTACGAGCAGTACTTC. Translating it yields CASSPEVGIEFYEQYF. V is TRBV9 and J is TRBJ2-7; no firm D call. This CDR3 has 16 amino acids. V was trimmed by 4 bases and J by 3 bases, leaving 20 bases between them. From germline, CDR1 is SGDLS and CDR2 YYNGEE. The whole variable domain, filled in from reference TRBV9 and TRBJ2-7, reads DSGVTQTPKHLITATGQRVTLRCSPRSGDLSVYWYQQSLDQGLQFLIQYYNGEERAKGNILERFSAQQFPDLHSELNLSSLELGDSALYFCASSPEVGIEFYEQYFGPGTRLTVT.

This rearrangement joins TRBV7-9 to TRBJ2-1; TRBD1 matches 7 bases. This CDR3 spans 16 amino acids. V was pared by 5 bases and J by 8 bases, with 15 bases of the junction left unmatched. Germline values: CDR1 SEHNR, CDR2 FQNEAQ (reference sequence). Here the CDR3 reads CASSPDGQVIGHEQFF. The CDR3 coding sequence is TGTGCCAGCAGCCCAGATGGACAGGTGATTGGGCATGAGCAGTTCTTC.

The chain joins TRBV4-2 to TRBJ2-1; 7 positions agree with TRBD1. The CDR3 is 21 amino acids. The V and J ends lost 4 bases and 3 bases, in that order; junction bases with no gene match: 24. Germline V gives CDR1 LGHNA, CDR2 YNFKEQ. CDR3 bases: TGTGCCAGCAGCCTTAGCCCCCGTTTTCAAAGAGGGGGCCAAGTCTACAATGAGCAGTTCTTC. Its protein is CASSLSPRFQRGGQVYNEQFF.

The gene calls are TRBV5-8 and TRBJ1-4, with 8 nucleotides matching TRBD1. The J segment lost 0 bases and the V segment lost 4 bases, leaving 5 bases of the junction unmatched. In germline, CDR1 is SGHTS, CDR2 YDEGEE. The CDR3 extends over 16 amino acids. Written as DNA, the CDR3 is TGTGCCAGCAGCAAAGGACAGGGTACAACTAATGAAAAACTGTTTTTT. Its protein product is CASSKGQGTTNEKLFF.

The chain employs TRBV6-1 and TRBJ2-7; 7 bases align to TRBD1. This CDR3 has 13 residues. The J segment lost 2 bases and the V segment lost 6 bases, leaving 4 bases of the junction unmatched. Per the germline V gene, CDR1 is MNHNS and CDR2 is SASEGT. The CDR3 region is CASRPGQTYEQYF. DNA for the CDR3: TGTGCCAGCAGGCCGGGACAGACCTACGAGCAGTACTTC.